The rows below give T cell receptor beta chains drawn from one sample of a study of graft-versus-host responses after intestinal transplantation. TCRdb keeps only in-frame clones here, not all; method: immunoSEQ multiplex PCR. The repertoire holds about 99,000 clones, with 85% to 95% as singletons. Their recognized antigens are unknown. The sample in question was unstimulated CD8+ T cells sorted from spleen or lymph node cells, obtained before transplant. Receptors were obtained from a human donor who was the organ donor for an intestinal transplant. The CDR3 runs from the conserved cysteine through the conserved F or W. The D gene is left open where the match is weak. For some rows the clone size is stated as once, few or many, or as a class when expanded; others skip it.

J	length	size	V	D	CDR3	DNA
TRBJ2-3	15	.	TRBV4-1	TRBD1	CASSQGQGSTDTQYF	TGCGCCAGCAGCCAAGGACAGGGGAGCACAGATACGCAGTATTTT
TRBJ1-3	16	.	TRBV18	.	CASSHLRLVSGNTIYF	TGTGCCAGCTCACATCTGCGACTCGTCTCTGGAAACACCATATATTTT
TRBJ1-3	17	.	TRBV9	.	CASSKRFRTHSGNTIYF	TGTGCCAGCAGCAAGCGATTTCGGACTCACTCTGGAAACACCATATATTTT
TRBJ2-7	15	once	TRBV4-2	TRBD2	CASSHSSGGAYEQYF	TGTGCCAGCAGCCATTCCTCCGGGGGGGCTTACGAGCAGTACTTC
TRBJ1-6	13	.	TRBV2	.	CASIAVFNSPLHF	TGTGCCAGCATTGCGGTTTTTAATTCACCCCTCCACTTT
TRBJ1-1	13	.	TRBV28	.	CASSFPGYTEAFF	TGTGCCAGCAGTTTCCCAGGCTACACTGAAGCTTTCTTT
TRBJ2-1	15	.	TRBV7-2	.	CASSAQWLARNEQFF	TGTGCCAGCTCCGCCCAGTGGCTAGCGAGGAATGAGCAGTTCTTC
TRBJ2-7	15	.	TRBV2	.	CASSEFWGLMDEQYF	TGTGCCAGCAGTGAATTCTGGGGGCTTATGGACGAGCAGTACTTC
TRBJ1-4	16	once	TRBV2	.	CASSELYTEQNEKLFF	TGTGCCAGCAGTGAACTCTACACGGAGCAGAATGAAAAACTGTTTTTT
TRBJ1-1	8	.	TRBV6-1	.	CASNKAFF	TGTGCCAGCAATAAAGCTTTCTTT
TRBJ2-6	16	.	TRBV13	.	CASSITRGSGANVLTF	TGTGCCAGCAGCATAACCAGGGGTTCTGGGGCCAACGTCCTGACTTTC
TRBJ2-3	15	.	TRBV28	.	CASSPIRRGIDTQYF	TGTGCCAGCAGCCCCATTCGCAGGGGAATAGATACGCAGTATTTT
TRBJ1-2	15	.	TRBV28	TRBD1	CATQGQPNGEYGYTF	TGTGCCACCCAGGGACAGCCGAATGGAGAGTATGGCTACACCTTC
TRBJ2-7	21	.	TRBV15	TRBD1	CATSRVHGTTTLDRGKNEQYF	TGTGCCACCAGCAGAGTTCACGGGACGACGACCCTGGACAGGGGGAAGAACGAGCAGTACTTC
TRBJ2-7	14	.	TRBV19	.	CASSWGGPSYEQYF	TGTGCCAGTAGTTGGGGAGGTCCCTCCTACGAGCAGTACTTC
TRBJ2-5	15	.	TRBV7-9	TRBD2	CASSLVAGGQETQYF	TGTGCCAGCAGCTTAGTTGCGGGAGGTCAAGAGACCCAGTACTTC
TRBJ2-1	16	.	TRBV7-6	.	CASSLASQVNTNEQFF	TGTGCCAGCAGCTTAGCGTCGCAGGTGAATACGAATGAGCAGTTCTTC
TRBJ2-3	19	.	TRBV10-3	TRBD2	CAISEKTSGGAGSTDTQYF	TGTGCCATCAGTGAGAAGACTAGCGGGGGGGCCGGGAGCACAGATACGCAGTATTTT
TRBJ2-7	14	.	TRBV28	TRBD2	CASRLGLGSYEQYF	TGTGCCAGCAGACTAGGACTAGGAAGCTACGAGCAGTACTTC
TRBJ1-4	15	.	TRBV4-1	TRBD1	CASSQPTGGREKLFF	TGCGCCAGCAGCCAACCTACAGGGGGCAGGGAAAAACTGTTTTTT
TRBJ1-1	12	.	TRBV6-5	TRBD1	CATITGVAEAFF	TGTGCCACTATTACAGGGGTCGCTGAAGCTTTCTTT
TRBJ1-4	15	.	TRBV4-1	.	CASSHLNTRVRKLFF	TGCGCCAGCAGTCATCTAAATACCAGGGTCCGGAAACTGTTTTTT